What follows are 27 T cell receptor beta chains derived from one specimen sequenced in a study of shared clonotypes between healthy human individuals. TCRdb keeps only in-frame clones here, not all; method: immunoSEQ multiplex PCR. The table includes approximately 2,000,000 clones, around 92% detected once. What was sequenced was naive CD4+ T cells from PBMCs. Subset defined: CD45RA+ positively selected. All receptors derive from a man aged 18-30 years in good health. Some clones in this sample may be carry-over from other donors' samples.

For the CDR3, the DNA is TGTGCCAGCAGGTTAATTTGGTCCTACGAGCAGTACTTC. It translates to CASRLIWSYEQYF. The chain is built from TRBV28 and TRBJ2-7; D is uncertain. Germline-derived CDR1 and CDR2 are MDHEN and SYDVKM. The V end lost 6 bases, the J end lost 1 base, and 10 bases lay between the germline ends. The CDR3 is 13 residues long.

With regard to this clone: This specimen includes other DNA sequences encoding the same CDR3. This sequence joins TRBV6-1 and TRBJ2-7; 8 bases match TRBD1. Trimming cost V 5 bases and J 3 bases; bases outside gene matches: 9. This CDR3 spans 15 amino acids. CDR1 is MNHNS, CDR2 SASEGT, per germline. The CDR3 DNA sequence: TGTGCCAGCAGTCCCTCCGGGACAGGACTCTACGAGCAGTACTTC. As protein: CASSPSGTGLYEQYF.

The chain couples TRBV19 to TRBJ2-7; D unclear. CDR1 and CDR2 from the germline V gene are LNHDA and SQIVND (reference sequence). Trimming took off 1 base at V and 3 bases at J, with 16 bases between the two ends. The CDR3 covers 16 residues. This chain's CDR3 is CASSIGGRGSDYEQYF. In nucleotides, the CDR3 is TGTGCCAGTAGTATAGGGGGTAGAGGCTCGGACTACGAGCAGTACTTC.

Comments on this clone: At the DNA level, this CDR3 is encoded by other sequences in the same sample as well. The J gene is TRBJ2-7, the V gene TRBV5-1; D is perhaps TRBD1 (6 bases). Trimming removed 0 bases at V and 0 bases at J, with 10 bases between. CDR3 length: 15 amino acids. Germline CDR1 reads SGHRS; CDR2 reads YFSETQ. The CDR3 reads CASSLGGTLSYEQYF. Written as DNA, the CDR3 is TGCGCCAGCAGCTTGGGGGGGACACTCTCCTACGAGCAGTACTTC.

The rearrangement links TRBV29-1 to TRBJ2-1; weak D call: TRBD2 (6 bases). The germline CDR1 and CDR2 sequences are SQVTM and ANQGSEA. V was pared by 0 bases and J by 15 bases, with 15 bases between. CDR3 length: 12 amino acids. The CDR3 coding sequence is TGCAGCGTTGAAGATCGGGGGACGGGTTGGTTCTTC. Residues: CSVEDRGTGWFF.

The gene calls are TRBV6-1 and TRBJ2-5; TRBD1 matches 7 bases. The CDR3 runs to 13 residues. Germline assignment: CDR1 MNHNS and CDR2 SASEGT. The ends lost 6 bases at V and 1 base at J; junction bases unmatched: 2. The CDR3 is CASRRTGQETQYF. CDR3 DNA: TGTGCCAGCAGACGGACAGGCCAAGAGACCCAGTACTTC.

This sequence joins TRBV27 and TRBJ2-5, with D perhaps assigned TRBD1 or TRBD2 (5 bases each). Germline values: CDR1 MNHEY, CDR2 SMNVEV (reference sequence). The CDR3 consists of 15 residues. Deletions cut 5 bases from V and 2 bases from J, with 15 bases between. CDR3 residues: CASSPGTTNQETQYF. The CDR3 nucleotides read TGTGCCAGCAGTCCCGGGACCACGAATCAAGAGACCCAGTACTTC.

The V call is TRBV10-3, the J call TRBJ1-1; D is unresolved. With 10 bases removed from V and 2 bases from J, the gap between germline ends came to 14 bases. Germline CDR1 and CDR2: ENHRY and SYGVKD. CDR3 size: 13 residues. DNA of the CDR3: TGTGCCAGCAAAACCGACCTAAACACTGAAGCTTTCTTT. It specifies CASKTDLNTEAFF.

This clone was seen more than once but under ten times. In nucleotides, the CDR3 is TGCGCCAGCAGCCAGACAGGGATGGGGACTGAAGCTTTCTTT. Translation: CASSQTGMGTEAFF. The V call is TRBV5-1, the J call TRBJ1-1; 7 bases agree with TRBD1. Trimming removed 4 bases from V and 5 bases from J; junction bases left unmatched: 8. The CDR3 sequence is 14 residues long. The germline CDR1 and CDR2 sequences are SGHRS and YFSETQ.

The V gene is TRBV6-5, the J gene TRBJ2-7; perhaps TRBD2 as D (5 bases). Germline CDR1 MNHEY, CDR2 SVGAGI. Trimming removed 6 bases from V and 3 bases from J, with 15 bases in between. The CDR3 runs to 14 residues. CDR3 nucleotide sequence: TGTGCCAGCAGGTTAGGTCTCGGGGTCTACGAGCAGTACTTC. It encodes CASRLGLGVYEQYF.

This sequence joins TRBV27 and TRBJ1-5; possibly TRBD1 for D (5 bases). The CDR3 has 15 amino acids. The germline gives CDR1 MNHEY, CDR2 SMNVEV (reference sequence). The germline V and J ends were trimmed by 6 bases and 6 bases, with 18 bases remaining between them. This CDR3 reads CASSPRGGGTQPQHF. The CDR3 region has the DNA TGTGCCAGCAGCCCACGGGGCGGCGGAACTCAGCCCCAGCATTTT.

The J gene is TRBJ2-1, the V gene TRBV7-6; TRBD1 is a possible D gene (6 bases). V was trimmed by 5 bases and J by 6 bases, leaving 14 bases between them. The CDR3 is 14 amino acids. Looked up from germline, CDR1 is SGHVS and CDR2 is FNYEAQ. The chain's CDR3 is CASSPRGQANEQFF. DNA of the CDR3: TGTGCCAGCAGCCCCAGGGGCCAGGCCAATGAGCAGTTCTTC.

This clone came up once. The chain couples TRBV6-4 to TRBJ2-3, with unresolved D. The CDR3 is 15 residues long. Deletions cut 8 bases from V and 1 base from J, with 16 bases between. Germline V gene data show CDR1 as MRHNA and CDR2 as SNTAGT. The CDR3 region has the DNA TGTGCCAGCGGCCCCTCACAAAGCGGCACAGATACGCAGTATTTT. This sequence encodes CASGPSQSGTDTQYF.

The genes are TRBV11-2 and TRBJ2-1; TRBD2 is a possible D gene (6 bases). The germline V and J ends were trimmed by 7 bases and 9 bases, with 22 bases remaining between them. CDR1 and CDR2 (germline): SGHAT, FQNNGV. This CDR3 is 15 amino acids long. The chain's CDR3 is CASTAVGGGRGEQFF. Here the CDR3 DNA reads TGTGCCAGCACTGCGGTGGGGGGTGGCCGGGGTGAGCAGTTCTTC.

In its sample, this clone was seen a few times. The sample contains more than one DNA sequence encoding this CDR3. This chain's CDR3 is CASSLVKVGYTF. DNA of the CDR3: TGTGCCAGCAGCTTAGTCAAGGTTGGCTACACCTTC. The V and J genes are TRBV7-2 and TRBJ1-2; D call uncertain. The CDR3 has 12 amino acids. The V end lost 1 base, the J end lost 7 bases, and 7 bases lay between the germline ends. The V gene's germline CDR1 is SGHTA and CDR2 FQGNSA. Looking up the rest from reference TRBV7-2 and TRBJ1-2 gives the full variable domain: GAGVSQSPSNKVTEKGKDVELRCDPISGHTALYWYRQSLGQGLEFLIYFQGNSAPDKSGLPSDRFSAERTGGSVSTLTIQRTQQEDSAVYLCASSLVKVGYTFGSGTRLTVV.

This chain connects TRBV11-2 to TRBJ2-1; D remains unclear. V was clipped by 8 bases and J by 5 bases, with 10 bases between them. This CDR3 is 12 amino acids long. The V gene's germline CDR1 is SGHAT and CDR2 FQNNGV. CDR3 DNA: TGTGCCAGCGGCGGAGCGAACAATGAGCAGTTCTTC. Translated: CASGGANNEQFF.

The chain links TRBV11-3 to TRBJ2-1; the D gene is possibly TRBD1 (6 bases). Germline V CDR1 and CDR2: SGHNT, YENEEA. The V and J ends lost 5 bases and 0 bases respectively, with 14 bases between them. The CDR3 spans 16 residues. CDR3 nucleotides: TGTGCCAGCAGCCCCCGAGGGGGTCTCTCCTACAATGAGCAGTTCTTC. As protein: CASSPRGGLSYNEQFF.

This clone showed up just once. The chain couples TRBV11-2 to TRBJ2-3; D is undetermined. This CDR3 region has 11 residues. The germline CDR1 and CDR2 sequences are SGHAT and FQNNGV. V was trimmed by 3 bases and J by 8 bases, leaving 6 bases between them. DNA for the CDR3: TGTGCCAGCAGCTTCCAGATTACGCAGTATTTT. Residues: CASSFQITQYF.

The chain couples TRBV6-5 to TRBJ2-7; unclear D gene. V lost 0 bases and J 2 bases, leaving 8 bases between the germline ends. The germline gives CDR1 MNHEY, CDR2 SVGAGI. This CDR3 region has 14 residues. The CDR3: CASSYSAVAYEQYF. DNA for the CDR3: TGTGCCAGCAGTTACTCCGCGGTTGCCTACGAGCAGTACTTC.

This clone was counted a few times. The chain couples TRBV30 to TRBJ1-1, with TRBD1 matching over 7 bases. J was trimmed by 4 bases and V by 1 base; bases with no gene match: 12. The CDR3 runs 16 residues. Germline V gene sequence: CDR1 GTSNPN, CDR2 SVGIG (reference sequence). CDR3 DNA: TGTGCCTGGAGTGGACGAAATTTGTACAGGGGCACTGAAGCTTTCTTT. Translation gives CAWSGRNLYRGTEAFF.

DNA for the CDR3: TGTGCCTGGACTCATAAGGGTGCAACTAATGAAAAACTGTTTTTT. Protein sequence: CAWTHKGATNEKLFF. This chain joins TRBV30 and TRBJ1-4; D ambiguous. The V gene's germline CDR1 is GTSNPN and CDR2 SVGIG (reference sequence). V was trimmed by 4 bases and J by 0 bases, leaving 12 bases between them. This CDR3 is 15 amino acids long.

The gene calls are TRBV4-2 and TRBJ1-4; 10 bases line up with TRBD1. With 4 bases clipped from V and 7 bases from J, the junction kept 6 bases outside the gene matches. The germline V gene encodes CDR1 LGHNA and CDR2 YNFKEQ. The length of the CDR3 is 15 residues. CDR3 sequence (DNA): TGTGCCAGCAGCCGACAGACAGGGGGCGGTGAAAAACTGTTTTTT. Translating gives CASSRQTGGGEKLFF.

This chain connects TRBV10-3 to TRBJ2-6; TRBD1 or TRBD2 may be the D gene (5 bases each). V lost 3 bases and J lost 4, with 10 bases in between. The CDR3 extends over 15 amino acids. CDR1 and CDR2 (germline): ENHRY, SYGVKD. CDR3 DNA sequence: TGTGCCATCAGTGACGGGGCGCGCGGGGCCAACGTCCTGACTTTC. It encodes CAISDGARGANVLTF.

Written as DNA, the CDR3 is TGCGCCAGCAGTCCCCCTGGGACAGGGGGGACTGAAGCTTTCTTT. Its translation: CASSPPGTGGTEAFF. J is TRBJ1-1 and V is TRBV10-2; 11 positions agree with TRBD1. J gave up 5 bases and V 5 bases, and 7 bases lay outside the gene matches. The germline gives CDR1 WSHSY, CDR2 SAAADI. This CDR3 has 15 amino acids.

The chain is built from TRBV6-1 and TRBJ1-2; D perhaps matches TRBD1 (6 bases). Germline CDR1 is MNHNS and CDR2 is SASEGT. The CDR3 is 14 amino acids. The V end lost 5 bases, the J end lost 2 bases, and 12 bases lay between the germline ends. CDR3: CASSLSRGNYGYTF. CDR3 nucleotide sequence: TGTGCCAGCAGTTTATCCAGGGGAAACTATGGCTACACCTTC.

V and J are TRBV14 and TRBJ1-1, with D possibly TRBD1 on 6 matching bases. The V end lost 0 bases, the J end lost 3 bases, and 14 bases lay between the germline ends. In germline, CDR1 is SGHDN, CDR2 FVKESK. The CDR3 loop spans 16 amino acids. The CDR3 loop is CASSQEGTGRYTEAFF. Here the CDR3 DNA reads TGTGCCAGCAGCCAAGAGGGTACAGGGAGATACACTGAAGCTTTCTTT. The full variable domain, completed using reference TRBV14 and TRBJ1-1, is EAGVTQFPSHSVIEKGQTVTLRCDPISGHDNLYWYRRVMGKEIKFLLHFVKESKQDESGMPNNRFLAERTGGTYSTLKVQPAELEDSGVYFCASSQEGTGRYTEAFFGQGTRLTVV.

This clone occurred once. The CDR3 DNA sequence: TGCGCCAGCAGCCAAGAGAGAGGGACTAGAAGCACAGATACGCAGTATTTT. Translation gives CASSQERGTRSTDTQYF. The chain has TRBV4-1 and TRBJ2-3; 8 nucleotides align to TRBD2. The CDR3 spans 17 residues. V was clipped by 0 bases and J by 0 bases; unmatched bases: 5. Germline lookup yields CDR1 MGHRA and CDR2 YSYEKL.